These 24 T cell receptor beta chains were all obtained from the same sample, sequenced in a study of control samples from healthy donors and cancer patients. Repertoires were generated with immunoSEQ multiplex PCR, while TCRdb's copy carries only in-frame clones and drops some. This sample has tens of thousands of clones, with more than 80% found just once. The sequencing input was PBMCs. All receptors come from a woman in her 50s with lung cancer.

The rearrangement uses TRBV7-2 and TRBJ1-1; D call uncertain. Germline CDR1 and CDR2: SGHTA and FQGNSA. V shed 1 base and J shed 0 bases, with 6 bases lying between them. This CDR3 has 14 amino acids. In nucleotides, the CDR3 is TGTGCCAGCAGCTTAGATCGGATGAACACTGAAGCTTTCTTT. The encoded protein is CASSLDRMNTEAFF.

This chain connects TRBV28 to TRBJ1-3, with no clear D. The CDR3 loop spans 13 amino acids. V dropped 8 bases and J dropped 0 bases, with 8 bases sitting between them. Germline assignment: CDR1 MDHEN and CDR2 SYDVKM. CDR3 bases: TGTGCCAGCGGCAGGAGCTCTGGAAACACCATATATTTT. Its translation is CASGRSSGNTIYF.

The chain joins TRBV4-3 to TRBJ1-1; possible D gene TRBD1, 6 bases. The V end was cut by 0 bases, the J end by 0 bases, with 11 bases between. The germline CDR1 and CDR2 sequences are LGHNA and YSLEER. This CDR3 is built from 16 residues. The CDR3 here is CASSQERGQLNTEAFF. CDR3 bases: TGCGCCAGCAGCCAAGAGCGAGGACAGCTGAACACTGAAGCTTTCTTT.

This clone was picked up a small number of times. The chain uses TRBV4-3 and TRBJ1-2; D is uncertain. Germline lookup yields CDR1 LGHNA and CDR2 YSLEER. The CDR3 is 12 residues long. Trimming shortened V by 3 bases and J by 4 bases, and 6 bases separated the two germline ends. The CDR3, as DNA: TGCGCCAGCAGCCAGGGGATCTATGGCTACACCTTC. Its translation is CASSQGIYGYTF.

CDR3 bases: TGTGCCTGGAGTGCCTCTGGGGCCAACGTCCTGACTTTC. Amino acid sequence: CAWSASGANVLTF. This rearrangement joins TRBV30 to TRBJ2-6; D unresolved. Germline lookup yields CDR1 GTSNPN and CDR2 SVGIG (reference sequence). The CDR3 totals 13 residues. Trimming shortened V by 1 base and J by 0 bases, and 1 base separated the two germline ends.

The J gene is TRBJ2-7, the V gene TRBV11-2; perhaps TRBD1 as D (6 bases). The germline V gene encodes CDR1 SGHAT and CDR2 FQNNGV. Trimming cost V 5 bases and J 2 bases, with 16 bases left between them. This CDR3 region has 15 residues. The CDR3 DNA is TGTGCCAGCAGCCTCCACAGGGTTAGGGCCTACGAGCAGTACTTC. This sequence encodes CASSLHRVRAYEQYF.

This clone was detected only a few times. The V and J genes are TRBV7-2 and TRBJ1-5; 10 bases fit TRBD1. Trimming cost V 5 bases and J 2 bases; bases outside gene matches: 3. Germline CDR1 and CDR2: SGHTA and FQGNSA. The CDR3 is 15 residues long. CDR3 bases: TGTGCCAGCAGCCTAGGGACAGGGGGCAATCAGCCCCAGCATTTT. Encoded protein: CASSLGTGGNQPQHF.

The gene calls are TRBV5-1 and TRBJ1-3; D is undetermined. Trimming took off 0 bases at V and 0 bases at J, with 7 bases between the two ends. The germline V gene has CDR1 SGHRS and CDR2 YFSETQ. The CDR3 spans 15 residues. CDR3: CASSLDSRSGNTIYF. CDR3 bases: TGCGCCAGCAGCTTGGACAGCCGCTCTGGAAACACCATATATTTT.

V is TRBV19 and J is TRBJ1-1; TRBD1 aligns across 7 bases. Trimming at V came to 1 base and at J to 5 bases, leaving 4 bases not matched to a gene. Germline CDR1 and CDR2: LNHDA and SQIVND (reference sequence). This CDR3 comprises 14 residues. The CDR3 sequence: CASSIGQGRTEAFF. The CDR3 DNA sequence: TGTGCCAGTAGTATAGGACAGGGAAGAACTGAAGCTTTCTTT.

This clone was found once. The rearrangement links TRBV5-1 to TRBJ2-3, with D tentatively TRBD1 (5 bases). This CDR3 has 14 residues. V was trimmed by 4 bases and J by 1 base, leaving 10 bases between them. Looked up from germline, CDR1 is SGHRS and CDR2 is YFSETQ. The CDR3 DNA sequence: TGCGCCAGCAGCGGAGTGACAGGCACAGATACGCAGTATTTT. The encoded protein is CASSGVTGTDTQYF.

The J gene is TRBJ1-1, the V gene TRBV9; TRBD1 matches at 8 bases. With 3 bases clipped from V and 8 bases from J, the junction kept 9 bases outside the gene matches. Germline V gene data show CDR1 as SGDLS and CDR2 as YYNGEE. There are 14 residues in the CDR3. CDR3 amino acids: CASSAWDRPAEAFF. The CDR3 nucleotides are TGTGCCAGCAGCGCCTGGGACAGGCCAGCAGAAGCTTTCTTT.

CDR3 residues: CASSVDELGTEAFF. DNA of the CDR3: TGTGCCAGCAGCGTAGACGAGTTGGGCACTGAAGCTTTCTTT. The V call is TRBV9, the J call TRBJ1-1, with unresolved D. V lost 0 bases, J lost 4 bases, and 10 bases lay in between. The germline gives CDR1 SGDLS, CDR2 YYNGEE. CDR3 size: 14 residues.

The genes are TRBV7-3 and TRBJ2-1; D gene ambiguous. V was clipped by 1 base and J by 10 bases, with 11 bases between them. The CDR3 has 13 amino acids. CDR1 and CDR2 (germline): SGHTA, FQGTGA. The CDR3 loop reads CASSLRGRTEQFF. CDR3 DNA: TGTGCCAGCAGCTTAAGGGGTCGTACAGAGCAGTTCTTC.

This clone was seen only a few times. V is TRBV12-3 or TRBV12-4 and J is TRBJ1-5; D is possibly TRBD1 (5 bases). V was cut by 7 bases and J by 7 bases, with 14 bases left in between. The CDR3 loop spans 13 amino acids. The CDR3: CASTTSGEQPQHF. CDR3 nucleotide sequence: TGTGCCAGCACAACTTCGGGGGAACAGCCCCAGCATTTT.

This clone is medium-sized (0.01 to 0.1%) by share. One junction end disagrees with the germline gene, perhaps due to a read error. The CDR3 bases are TGTGCCAGCAGGTTATCGGCCAGGAACACTGAAGCTTTCTTT. Translated, it gives CASRLSARNTEAFF. The rearrangement uses TRBV27 and TRBJ1-1; D gene unclear. This CDR3 region has 14 residues. In germline, CDR1 is MNHEY, CDR2 SMNVEV (reference sequence).

The V and J genes are TRBV4-3 and TRBJ1-2, with 7 bases identical to TRBD1. Per germline, CDR1 LGHNA and CDR2 YSLEER. This CDR3 spans 13 amino acids. Losses at the gene ends were 4 bases for V and 8 bases for J; bases not matched to a gene: 7. The CDR3 DNA reads TGCGCCAGCAGCCCAGGGGGTTCAGGCGGCTACACCTTC. It translates to CASSPGGSGGYTF.

This clone showed up just a few times. J is TRBJ1-4 and V is TRBV7-2; TRBD1 might be the D (6 bases). V was shortened by 1 base and J by 8 bases, with 17 bases between the two germline ends. This CDR3 contains 16 residues. Germline V gene data show CDR1 as SGHTA and CDR2 as FQGNSA. The CDR3: CASSLGRNRADEKLFF. CDR3 DNA sequence: TGTGCCAGCAGCTTAGGAAGGAACAGGGCAGACGAAAAACTGTTTTTT.

V gene TRBV5-1 combines with J gene TRBJ1-4, with 10 bases matching TRBD1. Germline V gene sequence: CDR1 SGHRS, CDR2 YFSETQ. Trimming at V came to 3 bases and at J to 8 bases, leaving 16 bases not matched to a gene. The CDR3 is made up of 18 amino acids. The CDR3 loop reads CASSSVPGQGLLVEKLFF. The CDR3 region has the DNA TGCGCCAGCAGCTCCGTCCCGGGACAGGGGCTTCTTGTCGAAAAACTGTTTTTT. Together with reference TRBV5-1 and TRBJ1-4, the CDR3 gives the full variable domain: KAGVTQTPRYLIKTRGQQVTLSCSPISGHRSVSWYQQTPGQGLQFLFEYFSETQRNKGNFPGRFSGRQFSNSRSEMNVSTLELGDSALYLCASSSVPGQGLLVEKLFFGSGTQLSVL.

This chain links TRBV6-2 or TRBV6-3 with TRBJ2-3, with 9 nucleotides matching TRBD1. V lost 5 bases, J lost 7 bases, and 10 bases stayed unmatched. Germline V gives CDR1 MNHEY, CDR2 SVGEGT. The CDR3 consists of 15 residues. CDR3: CASSIVGQGLNTQYF. Here the CDR3 DNA reads TGTGCCAGCAGTATTGTGGGACAGGGTCTGAATACGCAGTATTTT.

This rearrangement joins TRBV7-9 to TRBJ2-7; 7 bases map to TRBD1. CDR3 size: 14 residues. V gave up 5 bases and J gave up 5 bases; unmatched junction bases: 9. Per germline, CDR1 SEHNR and CDR2 FQNEAQ (reference sequence). CDR3 coding DNA: TGTGCCAGCAGCCGCGACAGGGAGAGGGACGAGCAGTACTTC. It encodes CASSRDRERDEQYF.

The rearrangement links TRBV6-6 to TRBJ2-7; 7 positions match TRBD2. Per germline, CDR1 MNHNY and CDR2 SVGAGI (reference sequence). The CDR3 runs to 15 residues. The V segment lost 2 bases and the J segment 7 bases; nucleotides outside the gene matches: 11. In DNA, the CDR3 is TGTGCCAGCAGTTACGGGTCTAGCGGCGTACGGGAGCAGTACTTC. Translating it yields CASSYGSSGVREQYF.

This clone occurred once. The chain carries TRBV7-9 and TRBJ2-1; TRBD2 might be the D (6 bases). The CDR3 has 17 residues. The V end lost 5 bases, the J end lost 6 bases, and 23 bases lay between the germline ends. Germline V gene data show CDR1 as SEHNR and CDR2 as FQNEAQ (reference sequence). The CDR3 DNA sequence: TGTGCCAGCAGCCTCTTGAGTTATTCGGGGGTACTCAATGAGCAGTTCTTC. It translates to CASSLLSYSGVLNEQFF. The full variable domain, with the rest looked up from reference TRBV7-9 and TRBJ2-1, is DTGVSQNPRHKITKRGQNVTFRCDPISEHNRLYWYRQTLGQGPEFLTYFQNEAQLEKSRLLSDRFSAERPKGSFSTLEIQRTEQGDSAMYLCASSLLSYSGVLNEQFFGPGTRLTVL.

The rearrangement uses TRBV4-3 and TRBJ2-6, with 10 bases that match TRBD2. V lost 3 bases and J lost 4; bases outside the gene matches: 18. Germline CDR1 is LGHNA and CDR2 is YSLEER. The CDR3 runs to 21 residues. The CDR3 nucleotides are TGCGCCAGCAGCCAGACACGGTTAGCGGGGGGTGGTCTGGGAGGGGCCAACGTCCTGACTTTC. It translates to CASSQTRLAGGGLGGANVLTF.

This clone was counted a single time. Written as DNA, the CDR3 is TGTGCCAGCAGCCCCTCCGGGACTAGCGTGGACAAAAACATTCAGTACTTC. Its translation: CASSPSGTSVDKNIQYF. This sequence joins TRBV27 and TRBJ2-4; TRBD2 matches at 10 bases. The germline CDR1 and CDR2 sequences are MNHEY and SMNVEV (reference sequence). The CDR3 runs 17 residues. V lost 6 bases and J lost 3; bases outside the gene matches: 11.